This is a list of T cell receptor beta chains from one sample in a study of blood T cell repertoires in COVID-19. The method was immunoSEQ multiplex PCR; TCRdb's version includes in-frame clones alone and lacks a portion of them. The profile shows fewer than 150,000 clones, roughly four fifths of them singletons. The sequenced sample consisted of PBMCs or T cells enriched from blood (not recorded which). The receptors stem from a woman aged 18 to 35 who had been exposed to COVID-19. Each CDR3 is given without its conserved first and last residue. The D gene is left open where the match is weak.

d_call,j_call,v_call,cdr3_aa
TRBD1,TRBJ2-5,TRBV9,ASSVGGQGAWETQY
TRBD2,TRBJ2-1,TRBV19,ASTPTSGGAIYNEQF
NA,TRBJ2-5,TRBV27,ASSLFGGSETQY
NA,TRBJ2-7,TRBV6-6,ASSSETYYEQY
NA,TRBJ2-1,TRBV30,AWGRTEYNEQF
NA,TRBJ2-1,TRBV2,ASTRGSYNEQF
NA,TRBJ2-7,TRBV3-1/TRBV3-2,ASSTSLTYEQY
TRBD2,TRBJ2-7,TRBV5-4,ASSSDLAGQYEQY
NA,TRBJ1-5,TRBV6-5,ASRQGYYSNQPQH
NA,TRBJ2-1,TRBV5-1,ASSFDSLIGWV
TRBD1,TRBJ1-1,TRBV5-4,ASSPPGTGLATEAF
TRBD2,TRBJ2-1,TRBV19,ATQPLAGYNEQF
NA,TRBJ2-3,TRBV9,ASSVQTYYTDTQY
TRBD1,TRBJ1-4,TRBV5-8,ASSSRRDRNEKLF
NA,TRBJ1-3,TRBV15,ATSRDGSLGGYTIY
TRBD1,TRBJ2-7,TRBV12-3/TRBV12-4,ASTFDRGEQY
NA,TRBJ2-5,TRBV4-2,ASSQEDFKETQY
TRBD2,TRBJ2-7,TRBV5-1,ASSLATSGSVDEQY
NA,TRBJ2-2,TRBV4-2,ASSQEWGAGELF
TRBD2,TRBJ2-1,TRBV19,ATRGTSGSYNEQF
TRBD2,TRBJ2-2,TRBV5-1,ASSPLAGEITGELF
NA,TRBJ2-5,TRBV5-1,ASSLVQGQETQY
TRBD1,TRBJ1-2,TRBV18,ASSPQGAADGYT
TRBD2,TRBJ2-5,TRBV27,ASRLPASGSWGTQY
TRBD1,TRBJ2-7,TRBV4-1,ASSQETGQGVSYEQY
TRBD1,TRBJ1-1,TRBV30,AWSPPRTGRTEAF
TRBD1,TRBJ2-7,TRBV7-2,ASSLPRVRDRSSYEQY
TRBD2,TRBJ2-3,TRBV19,ASSILGGGPADTQY
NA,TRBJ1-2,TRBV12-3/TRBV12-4,ASSQAGYGYT
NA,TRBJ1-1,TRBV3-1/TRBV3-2,ASSQELGLSTEAF
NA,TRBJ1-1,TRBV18,ASSRGGNTEAF
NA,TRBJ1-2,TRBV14,ASSQRQRGLVNYGYT
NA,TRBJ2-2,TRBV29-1,SATTPTNTGELF
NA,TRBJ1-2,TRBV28,ASSLGGYGYT
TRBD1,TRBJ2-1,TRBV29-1,SVDGLYRGDEQF
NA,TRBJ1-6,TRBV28,ASSDFGRGGDSPLH
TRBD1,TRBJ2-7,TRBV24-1,ATSKTGTGSPYEQY
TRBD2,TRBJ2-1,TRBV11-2,ASSPPGLAGARGFNEQF
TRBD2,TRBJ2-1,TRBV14,ASSLQRFGRDYEQF
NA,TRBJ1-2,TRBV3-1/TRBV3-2,ASSQDALNGRGGYT
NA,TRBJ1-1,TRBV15,ATSRGTDRYTEAF
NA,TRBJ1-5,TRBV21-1,ASSKSGRAGIPVYSNQPQH
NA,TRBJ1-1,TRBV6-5,ASLPLTGRNTEAF
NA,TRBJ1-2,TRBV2,ASRERSIRGYGYT
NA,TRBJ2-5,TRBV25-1,ASSDTTKEETQY
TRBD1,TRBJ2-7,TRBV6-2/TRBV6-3,ASSYQDRSNQY
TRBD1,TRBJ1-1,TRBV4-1,ASSQVLGQGATMDTEAF
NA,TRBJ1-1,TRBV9,ASSANFGATEAF